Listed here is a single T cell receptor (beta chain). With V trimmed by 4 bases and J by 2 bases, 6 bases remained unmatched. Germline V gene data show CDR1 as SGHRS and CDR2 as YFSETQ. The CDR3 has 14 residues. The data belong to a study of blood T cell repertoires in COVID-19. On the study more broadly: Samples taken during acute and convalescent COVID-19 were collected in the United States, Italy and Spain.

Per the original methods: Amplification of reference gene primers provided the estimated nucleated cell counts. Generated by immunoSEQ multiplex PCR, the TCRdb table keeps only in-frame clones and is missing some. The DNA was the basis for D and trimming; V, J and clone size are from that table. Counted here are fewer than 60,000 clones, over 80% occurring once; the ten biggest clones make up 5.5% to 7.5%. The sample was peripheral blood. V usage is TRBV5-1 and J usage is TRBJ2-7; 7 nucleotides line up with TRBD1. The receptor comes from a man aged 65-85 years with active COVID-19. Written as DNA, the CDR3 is TGCGCCAGCAGCCAACAGACAGGGACCTACGAGCAGTACTTC. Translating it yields CASSQQTGTYEQYF.